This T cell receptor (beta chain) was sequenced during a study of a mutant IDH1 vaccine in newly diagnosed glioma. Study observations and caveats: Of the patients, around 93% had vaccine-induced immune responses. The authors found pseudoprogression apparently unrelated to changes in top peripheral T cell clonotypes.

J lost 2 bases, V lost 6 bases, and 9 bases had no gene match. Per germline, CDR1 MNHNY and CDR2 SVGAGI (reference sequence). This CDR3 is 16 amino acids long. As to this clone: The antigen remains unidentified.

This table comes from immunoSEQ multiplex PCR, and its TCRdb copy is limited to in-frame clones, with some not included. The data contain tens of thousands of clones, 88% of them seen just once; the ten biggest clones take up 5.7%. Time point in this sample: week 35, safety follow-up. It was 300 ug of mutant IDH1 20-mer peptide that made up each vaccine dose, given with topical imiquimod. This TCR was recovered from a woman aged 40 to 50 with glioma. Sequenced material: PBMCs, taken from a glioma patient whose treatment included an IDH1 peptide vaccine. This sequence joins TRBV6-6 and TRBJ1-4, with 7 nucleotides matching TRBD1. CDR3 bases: TGTGCCAGCAGCGCGACAGGGACGAGGACTAATGAAAAACTGTTTTTT. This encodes CASSATGTRTNEKLFF.